The 15 T cell receptor beta chains listed next were all sequenced from one sample in a study of blood T cell repertoires in COVID-19. The method was immunoSEQ multiplex PCR; TCRdb's version includes in-frame clones alone and lacks a portion of them. The data hold fewer than 400,000 clones, with around 86% observed a single time. Sequencing was performed on PBMCs or T cells enriched from blood (not recorded which). The receptors originated from a man aged 25 to 40 who had recovered from COVID-19.

The rearrangement uses TRBV7-8 and TRBJ1-3; D call uncertain. The CDR3 runs to 14 residues. Trimming took 5 bases from V and 0 from J, leaving 8 bases between them. Germline lookup yields CDR1 SGHVS and CDR2 FQNEAQ. CDR3 sequence: CASSVGPSGNTIYF. The DNA of the CDR3 is TGTGCCAGCAGCGTCGGTCCCTCTGGAAACACCATATATTTT.

The chain links TRBV10-3 to TRBJ2-3, with no clear D. V was clipped by 1 base and J by 3 bases, with 11 bases between them. Germline V gives CDR1 ENHRY, CDR2 SYGVKD. The length of the CDR3 is 15 residues. This CDR3 is CAISELSRGTDTQYF. In DNA, the CDR3 is TGTGCCATCAGTGAGTTGTCCAGAGGTACAGATACGCAGTATTTT.

The CDR3 is CAWSPGLAGGETQYF. CDR3 DNA: TGTGCCTGGAGCCCTGGACTAGCGGGGGGAGAGACCCAGTACTTC. This chain uses TRBV30 with TRBJ2-5; 14 bases align to TRBD2. Germline CDR1 and CDR2: GTSNPN and SVGIG (reference sequence). With V trimmed by 3 bases and J by 4 bases, 4 bases remained unmatched. This CDR3 is built from 15 residues.

The CDR3 protein is CASSPAGQGTSNQPQHF. In DNA, the CDR3 is TGTGCCAGCAGCCCCGCCGGACAGGGTACAAGTAATCAGCCCCAGCATTTT. V usage is TRBV3-1 (or the pseudogene TRBV3-2) and J usage is TRBJ1-5; TRBD1 matches 8 bases. V lost 4 bases and J lost 4; bases outside the gene matches: 12. The germline gives CDR1 LGHDT, CDR2 YNNKEL (reference sequence). The CDR3 sequence is 17 residues long.

This clone has just one count. The CDR3 protein is CASAPSALAGVSYEQYF. The CDR3 DNA sequence: TGTGCTAGTGCCCCTTCGGCCCTAGCGGGAGTAAGCTACGAGCAGTACTTC. The rearrangement uses TRBV12-5 and TRBJ2-7, with TRBD2 matching over 10 bases. The CDR3 runs to 17 residues. V was clipped by 7 bases and J by 3 bases; unmatched bases: 15. In germline, CDR1 is LGHNT, CDR2 FRNRAP.

This sequence joins TRBV5-5 and TRBJ2-7, with 9 positions matching TRBD2. This CDR3 region has 16 residues. In germline, CDR1 is SGHKS, CDR2 YYEKEE (reference sequence). The J segment lost 2 bases and the V segment lost 2 bases, leaving 8 bases of the junction unmatched. Written as DNA, the CDR3 is TGTGCCAGCAGCTTTCCGGCTAGCGGGGACCCCTACGAGCAGTACTTC. The encoded protein is CASSFPASGDPYEQYF.

The V call is TRBV18, the J call TRBJ2-5; TRBD1 matches at 8 bases. This CDR3 region has 14 residues. Germline CDR1 KGHSH, CDR2 LQKENI. Trimming at V came to 6 bases and at J to 2 bases, leaving 5 bases not matched to a gene. CDR3 region: CASSADRVQETQYF. CDR3 nucleotide sequence: TGTGCCAGCTCGGCGGACAGGGTACAAGAGACCCAGTACTTC. The complete variable domain, with remaining parts taken from reference TRBV18 and TRBJ2-5, reads NAGVMQNPRHLVRRRGQEARLRCSPMKGHSHVYWYRQLPEEGLKFMVYLQKENIIDESGMPKERFSAEFPKEGPSILRIQQVVRGDSAAYFCASSADRVQETQYFGPGTRLLVL.

The rearrangement uses TRBV5-1 and TRBJ1-2; D is uncertain. Germline V gene data show CDR1 as SGHRS and CDR2 as YFSETQ. The V end was cut by 1 base, the J end by 3 bases, with 10 bases between. CDR3 length: 14 residues. The CDR3 coding sequence is TGCGCCAGCAGCTTGAGTGCCGGGGACTATGGCTACACCTTC. As protein: CASSLSAGDYGYTF.

The rearrangement links TRBV29-1 to TRBJ1-4, with D uncertain. V lost 7 bases to trimming and J lost 8 bases, with 17 bases between them. Germline V gene data show CDR1 as SQVTM and CDR2 as ANQGSEA. CDR3 length: 13 amino acids. CDR3 protein: CSARTGSREKLFF. The CDR3 DNA is TGCAGCGCCCGTACGGGGTCGCGCGAAAAACTGTTTTTT.

The rearrangement joins TRBV11-2 to TRBJ1-1, with 7 bases that match TRBD1. From germline, CDR1 is SGHAT and CDR2 FQNNGV. The CDR3 spans 14 residues. With V trimmed by 3 bases and J by 9 bases, 10 bases remained unmatched. The CDR3 protein is CASSFSRQGGQAFF. CDR3 DNA sequence: TGTGCCAGCAGCTTTTCCAGACAGGGAGGCCAAGCTTTCTTT.

This sequence joins TRBV28 and TRBJ1-5; 7 bases line up with TRBD1. CDR3 length equals 14 residues. Germline V lookup: CDR1 MDHEN, CDR2 SYDVKM. V shed 5 bases and J 5 bases; nucleotides not matched to a gene: 6. This CDR3 reads CASSIERGHQPQHF. The CDR3 DNA reads as TGTGCCAGCAGTATAGAAAGGGGGCATCAGCCCCAGCATTTT.

In this sample, this clone turned up a few times. V usage is TRBV28 and J usage is TRBJ2-2; 10 bases are shared with TRBD2. In germline, CDR1 is MDHEN, CDR2 SYDVKM. J gave up 6 bases and V 7 bases, and 8 bases lay outside the gene matches. This CDR3 has 15 residues. The CDR3 region is CASIFSLAGPGELFF. The CDR3 DNA is TGTGCCAGCATCTTCTCACTAGCGGGACCCGGGGAGCTGTTTTTT.

The chain combines TRBV24-1 with TRBJ2-3, with 9 bases lining up with TRBD1. The ends lost 3 bases at V and 2 bases at J; junction bases unmatched: 5. Looked up from germline, CDR1 is KGHDR and CDR2 is SFDVKD. The CDR3 contains 16 residues. CDR3 bases: TGTGCCACCAGTGATCCGGGACAGGGTCTCACAGATACGCAGTATTTT. Its protein is CATSDPGQGLTDTQYF.

The genes are TRBV29-1 and TRBJ2-1; TRBD1 matches 8 bases. This CDR3 has 15 residues. V lost 8 bases, J lost 4 bases, and 13 bases stayed unmatched. Germline CDR1 reads SQVTM; CDR2 reads ANQGSEA. The CDR3, as DNA: TGCAGCACTGAAACGGGACAGGCACTTTACAATGAGCAGTTCTTC. This sequence encodes CSTETGQALYNEQFF.

V usage is TRBV5-1 and J usage is TRBJ2-5, with 9 bases aligning to TRBD1. Germline-derived CDR1 and CDR2 are SGHRS and YFSETQ. Trimming at V came to 2 bases and at J to 1 base, leaving 3 bases not matched to a gene. The CDR3 has 15 residues. CDR3 residues: CASSLRQGGQETQYF. CDR3 coding DNA: TGCGCCAGCAGCTTAAGACAGGGGGGCCAAGAGACCCAGTACTTC.